One T cell receptor (beta chain) is described in this entry. The sample comes from a study of T cell repertoires in cytomegalovirus infection. Study-wide context: Public TCR beta signatures indicated both CMV infection and matching HLA type.

TCRdb reprocessed the reads with MiXCR, giving one entry per CDR3 protein. The table includes about 460,000 distinct CDR3 sequences, around 10% detected once. Source material: PBMCs. This receptor was taken from a human donor in good health (CMV status not recorded). Some clones in this sample may be carry-over from other donors' samples.

For the CDR3, the DNA is TGTGCCATCAGTGATGGGACAGTGAACACTGAAGCTTTCTTT. Residues: CAISDGTVNTEAFF. The chain combines TRBV10-3 with TRBJ1-1; 7 nucleotides agree with TRBD1. Germline CDR1 ENHRY, CDR2 SYGVKD. The V and J ends lost 3 bases and 0 bases, in that order; junction bases with no gene match: 1. CDR3 length: 14 amino acids.